The text below deals with one T cell receptor beta chain. CDR3 length: 12 residues. In germline, CDR1 is LNHDA, CDR2 SQIVND (reference sequence). The junction had 5 bases not matched to a gene; V was cut back by 8 bases and J by 6 bases. This entry comes from a study of blood T cell repertoires in COVID-19. On the study more broadly: Acute-phase and convalescent COVID-19 samples originated in the United States, Italy and Spain. PBMCs, B-cell-depleted T cells, or T cells provided the cDNA or gDNA that made up the material.

Donors in Cohort 3 who had recovered were those with two negative PCRs, healthcare professional clearance, or resolution of their symptoms. Per the study methods: Nucleated cell counts were estimated from reference gene primer amplification. Generated by immunoSEQ multiplex PCR, the TCRdb table keeps only in-frame clones and is missing some. Clone size and the V and J calls come from that table; the DNA yielded D and trimming. The sample records 150,000 to 190,000 clones, about 80% being singletons. The TCR comes from a man aged 50 to 60 who had recovered from COVID-19. The V gene is TRBV19, the J gene TRBJ2-7; 9 bases align to TRBD1. The material sequenced was PBMCs or T cells enriched from blood (not recorded which). DNA for the CDR3: TGTGCCAGTTCCCGGGACAGGGCCGAGCAGTACTTC. It specifies CASSRDRAEQYF.